The 28 T cell receptor beta chains in this list originate from one sample, sequenced in a study of CD8+ T cells in alopecia areata. In each case, RNA was isolated and then reverse transcribed into cDNA as the sequencing template. Clones were sequenced by immunoSEQ multiplex PCR, and TCRdb holds only the in-frame ones, with some missing. This repertoire holds roughly 110,000 clones, and none appear only once. The specimen sequenced was lesional skin. These receptors were obtained from a C3H/HeJ mouse with alopecia areata. The strain bears MHC haplotype H2-k.

On this clone itself: Genes here carry mouse names. The read ends 4 residues before the CDR3 terminus; that terminus is restored from the germline J gene. The V call is TRBV13-2, the J call TRBJ2-1; 9 nucleotides line up with TRBD2. J was trimmed by 6 bases and V by 4 bases; bases with no gene match: 5. The CDR3 length is 14 residues. Germline CDR1 is NNHNN and CDR2 is SYGAGS (reference sequence). CDR3 in amino acids: CASGRTGAGAEQFF. The sequenced CDR3 bases are TGTGCCAGCGGTCGGACTGGGGCCGGTGCT.

With respect to this clone: Here the gene names and germline are mouse. Read data end 4 residues before the CDR3 end; the end is taken from the germline J gene. The chain recombines TRBV1 with TRBJ2-3; 10 bases map to TRBD2. V gave up 4 bases and J gave up 0 bases; unmatched junction bases: 1. Looked up from germline, CDR1 is NSQYPW and CDR2 is LRSPGD (reference sequence). This CDR3 is built from 15 residues. The DNA read from the CDR3 is TGCACCTGCAGTGGACTGGGGGGAAGTGCAGAA. Protein product: CTCSGLGGSAE. The whole CDR3 protein reads CTCSGLGGSAETLYF.

This clone was detected only a few times. All gene names here are mouse names. Sequencing ends 4 residues short of the CDR3 end; the germline J gene provides the rest. V is TRBV13-3 and J is TRBJ2-3, with TRBD2 identical over 10 bases. Germline V lookup: CDR1 NNHDY, CDR2 SYVADS. The CDR3 loop spans 16 amino acids. The trim removed 4 bases at V and 0 bases at J, leaving 5 bases unmatched. The covered CDR3 bases are TGTGCCAGCAGTTTCCTACTGGGGGGGAGTGCAGAA. This encodes CASSFLLGGSAE. The CDR3 as a whole reads CASSFLLGGSAETLYF.

This clone occurred a few times. Genes here carry mouse names. The CDR3 end lies 4 residues beyond the end of the read and is filled in from the germline J gene. The genes are TRBV19 and TRBJ2-1; 10 bases are a match to TRBD2. This CDR3 spans 15 amino acids. With V trimmed by 2 bases and J by 4 bases, 3 bases remained unmatched. CDR1 and CDR2 (germline): FNHDT, SITEND (reference sequence). The CDR3: CASSITGLGYAEQFF. CDR3 DNA, as far as it was read: TGTGCCAGCAGTATTACGGGACTGGGGTATGCT.

With respect to this clone: Mouse names are used for the genes. Coverage ceases 4 residues before the CDR3 finishes, and the germline J gene fills in the end. The chain recombines TRBV1 with TRBJ1-4, with 9 bases identical to TRBD1. Per germline, CDR1 NSQYPW and CDR2 LRSPGD (reference sequence). There are 17 residues in the CDR3. The J segment lost 0 bases and the V segment lost 0 bases, leaving 2 bases of the junction unmatched. The sequenced CDR3 bases are TGCACCTGCAGTGCAGAGGACAGGGGCCTTTCCAACGAA. This sequence encodes CTCSAEDRGLSNE. The whole CDR3 sequence is CTCSAEDRGLSNERLFF.

This clone occurred a few times. Mouse gene names and germline throughout. Read coverage stops 4 residues before the CDR3 terminus; the germline J gene supplies the remainder. V gene TRBV14 combines with J gene TRBJ2-7; the match to TRBD1 covers 9 bases. CDR1 is SGHDT and CDR2 is FRDEAV in the germline V gene. The CDR3 is 14 residues long. The CDR3 loop is CASRSPGTGNEQYF. CDR3 DNA (partial): TGTGCCAGCAGGAGTCCCGGGACAGGGAAT.

The sample holds many counts of this clone. The gene symbols are mouse symbols. The read finishes 4 residues shy of the CDR3 end, and the germline J gene is used to complete it. The chain has TRBV13-3 and TRBJ2-4; a possible D gene is TRBD1 (5 bases). V was pared by 6 bases and J by 1 base, with 9 bases between. The CDR3 runs to 13 residues. Per germline, CDR1 NNHDY and CDR2 SYVADS. The CDR3 here is CASKQGGQNTLYF. The DNA read from the CDR3 is TGTGCCAGCAAGCAGGGTGGTCAAAAC.

Points on this clone: The gene symbols are mouse symbols. Sequencing ends 4 residues short of the CDR3 end; the germline J gene provides the rest. This rearrangement joins TRBV17 to TRBJ2-1, with 9 bases that match TRBD2. The CDR3 is made up of 14 amino acids. Germline CDR1 MNHDT, CDR2 YYDKIL. V gave up 5 bases and J gave up 3 bases; unmatched junction bases: 2. The sequenced CDR3 bases are TGTGCTAGCAGTGGGACTGGGACCTATGCT. This sequence encodes CASSGTGTYA. The CDR3, in full, reads CASSGTGTYAEQFF.

This clone showed up just a few times. The listed genes are named as in mouse. The DNA ends 4 residues before the CDR3 does, and the rest of the CDR3 is filled in from the germline J gene. The chain uses TRBV13-3 and TRBJ1-2; tentatively, D is TRBD1 (5 bases). Germline-derived CDR1 and CDR2 are NNHDY and SYVADS. The CDR3 is made up of 17 amino acids. Trimming pared 0 bases from V and 2 bases from J, leaving 17 bases between. CDR3 residues: CASSDGLGGKSNSDYTF. The DNA read from the CDR3 is TGTGCCAGCAGTGATGGACTGGGGGGGAAGAGCAACTCC.

This clone was counted a few times. Mouse gene names apply. Read data end 4 residues before the CDR3 end; the end is taken from the germline J gene. The chain has TRBV13-1 and TRBJ1-1; 7 nucleotides align to TRBD1. Germline trimming cut 5 bases from V and 2 bases from J; bases unmatched to any gene: 3. In germline, CDR1 is NSHNY, CDR2 SYGAGN. The CDR3 has 13 amino acids. Incomplete CDR3 DNA: TGTGCCAGCAGGACAGGGATCAACACA. Translation gives CASRTGINT. The whole CDR3 protein is CASRTGINTEVFF.

This clone was detected a few times. The gene symbols are mouse symbols. Read sequence stops 4 residues before the CDR3 end, and the germline J gene provides the missing end. This chain uses TRBV13-2 with TRBJ2-1; D may be TRBD1 (5 bases). The germline V gene encodes CDR1 NNHNN and CDR2 SYGAGS (reference sequence). This CDR3 has 16 residues. The V end lost 0 bases, the J end lost 3 bases, and 13 bases lay between the germline ends. Here the CDR3 reads CASGDEQVVSYAEQFF. Incomplete CDR3 DNA: TGTGCCAGCGGTGATGAACAGGTGGTGTCCTATGCT.

Regarding this clone: At one boundary the junction diverges from the germline segment, which might be a read error. Gene labels here are mouse ones. The CDR3 goes on 4 residues after the read ends, and that part is filled in from the germline J gene. V and J are TRBV13-2 and TRBJ2-7, with 10 bases identical to TRBD2. The CDR3 length is 15 residues. In germline, CDR1 is NNHNN, CDR2 SYGAGS (reference sequence). CDR3 DNA, as far as it was read: TGTGCCAGCTGTGATGGAGGGACTGGGGAGTAT. It translates to CASCDGGTGEY. The entire CDR3 sequence reads CASCDGGTGEYEQYF.

Concerning this clone itself: The listed genes are named as in mouse. The covered CDR3 bases are TGTGCCAGCGGTGATTTGACATCAAACTCC. It translates to CASGDLTSNS. The entire CDR3 protein reads CASGDLTSNSDYTF. J is TRBJ1-2 and V is TRBV13-2; D remains ambiguous. From the germline J gene comes the end of the CDR3, since the read stops 4 residues before it. The CDR3 consists of 14 residues. The V gene's germline CDR1 is NNHNN and CDR2 SYGAGS (reference sequence). Trimming took 1 base from V and 0 from J, leaving 7 bases between them.

The sample holds a few counts of this clone. At residue 11, TCRdb's protein disagrees with the DNA translation; the protein shown here derives from the DNA. Gene and germline names: mouse. Sequencing ends 3 residues short of the CDR3 end; the germline J gene provides the rest. This chain connects TRBV13-3 to TRBJ1-3; D uncertain. Trimming took 7 bases from V and 0 from J, leaving 11 bases between them. CDR3 length: 14 residues. CDR1 is NNHDY and CDR2 is SYVADS in the germline V gene. The sequenced part of the CDR3 DNA is TGTGCCAGCGCTCACAAATATTCTGGAAATACG. Translated, it gives CASAHKYSGNT. The CDR3 in its entirety is CASAHKYSGNTLYF.

Details on this clone: The gene symbols are mouse symbols. The read terminates 4 residues ahead of where the CDR3 ends, so the germline J gene completes it. This chain connects TRBV13-1 to TRBJ2-1, with TRBD1 matching 9 bases. The V and J ends lost 4 bases and 1 base, in that order; junction bases with no gene match: 3. Germline CDR1 reads NSHNY; CDR2 reads SYGAGN. The CDR3 has 15 amino acids. CDR3 loop: CASSTGTGNYAEQFF. CDR3 DNA, as far as it was read: TGTGCCAGCAGTACCGGGACAGGGAACTATGCT.

This clone was detected a few times. The gene names here belong to mouse. The CDR3 end is not reached by the read, which stops 4 residues before it; the germline J gene fills it in. The chain employs TRBV31 and TRBJ2-2; the match to TRBD1 covers 9 bases. Looked up from germline, CDR1 is GKSSPN and CDR2 is SITVG. The CDR3 runs to 13 residues. The V segment lost 8 bases and the J segment 1 base; nucleotides outside the gene matches: 2. The CDR3 spells CARTGVNTGQLYF. The covered CDR3 bases are TGTGCCAGGACAGGGGTAAACACCGGG.

This clone was seen repeatedly, ten times or more. Gene names are mouse gene names. Coverage ceases 4 residues before the CDR3 finishes, and the germline J gene fills in the end. This chain connects TRBV13-3 to TRBJ2-1; a possible D gene is TRBD1 (5 bases). In germline, CDR1 is NNHDY, CDR2 SYVADS. This CDR3 has 14 amino acids. Trimming cost V 1 base and J 4 bases, with 9 bases left between them. The DNA read from the CDR3 is TGTGCCAGCAGTGATCAGGGATGGTATGCT. It translates to CASSDQGWYA. The entire CDR3 reads CASSDQGWYAEQFF.

On this clone itself: Gene names and germline refer to mouse. Sequencing ends 4 residues short of the CDR3 end; the germline J gene provides the rest. The chain joins TRBV19 to TRBJ1-1; TRBD1 matches at 7 bases. Germline CDR1 and CDR2: FNHDT and SITEND (reference sequence). After removal of 0 bases from V and 2 bases from J, the junction contained 4 bases not matched to a gene. The CDR3 is made up of 15 amino acids. The CDR3 DNA, read in part, is TGTGCCAGCAGTATAGCTGACAGGGTTAACACA. This encodes CASSIADRVNT. From start to end, the CDR3 is CASSIADRVNTEVFF.

As concerns this clone: Mouse germline and gene names are used. The read gets to within 4 residues of the CDR3 end, and the germline J gene fills in the rest. This sequence joins TRBV13-3 and TRBJ2-3; 10 positions agree with TRBD2. With V trimmed by 5 bases and J by 0 bases, 6 bases remained unmatched. CDR1 NNHDY and CDR2 SYVADS come from the germline V gene. There are 16 residues in the CDR3. CDR3 DNA (partial): TGTGCCAGCAGCTCCGGGACTGGGGCAAGTGCAGAA. Its translation: CASSSGTGASAE. The entire CDR3 is CASSSGTGASAETLYF.

Comments on this clone: Gene names refer to mouse genes. The read falls 4 residues short of the CDR3 end, and the missing part is taken from the germline J gene. The V gene is TRBV13-2, the J gene TRBJ2-4; possibly TRBD2 for D (7 bases). The CDR3 is 16 amino acids. Trimming shortened V by 0 bases and J by 0 bases, and 11 bases separated the two germline ends. Germline V gives CDR1 NNHNN, CDR2 SYGAGS (reference sequence). The CDR3 spells CASGDEGGGSQNTLYF. CDR3 DNA (partial): TGTGCCAGCGGTGATGAGGGGGGGGGTAGTCAAAAC.

This clone was seen at least ten times. Gene names denote mouse genes. The read is 4 residues too short to cover the CDR3 end, so that end is filled in from the germline J gene. The rearrangement links TRBV13-3 to TRBJ2-1; 8 bases line up with TRBD1. CDR3 length: 15 residues. Germline CDR1 is NNHDY and CDR2 is SYVADS. With V trimmed by 0 bases and J by 3 bases, 2 bases remained unmatched. Here the CDR3 reads CASSDAGGFYAEQFF. The CDR3 DNA, read in part, is TGTGCCAGCAGTGATGCAGGGGGCTTCTATGCT.

This clone was observed a handful of times. The gene names given are mouse names. The CDR3 is cut off 4 residues early in the read; its end comes from the germline J gene. V and J are TRBV17 and TRBJ2-3; TRBD1 is a possible D gene (5 bases). Trimming took off 3 bases at V and 0 bases at J, with 10 bases between the two ends. The CDR3 has 15 amino acids. CDR1 is MNHDT and CDR2 is YYDKIL in the germline V gene. The CDR3 region is CASSSAGSSAETLYF. CDR3 DNA (partial): TGTGCTAGCAGTAGCGCAGGGTCTAGTGCAGAA.

On this clone itself: All gene names here are mouse names. The CDR3 goes on 4 residues after the read ends, and that part is filled in from the germline J gene. The chain has TRBV5 and TRBJ2-7, with 10 bases fitting TRBD2. Germline V gene lookup returns CDR1 LGHNA and CDR2 YNLKQL (reference sequence). The CDR3 covers 15 residues. The CDR3 sequence: CASSQALGGRDEQYF. The CDR3 bases that were read are TGTGCCAGCAGCCAGGCCCTGGGGGGGCGGGAT.

For this clone: The gene symbols are mouse symbols. Coverage ceases 4 residues before the CDR3 finishes, and the germline J gene fills in the end. V usage is TRBV13-3 and J usage is TRBJ1-2; D is perhaps TRBD1 (5 bases). This CDR3 is 14 amino acids long. Per germline, CDR1 NNHDY and CDR2 SYVADS. Here the CDR3 reads CASSPGGNYADYTF. CDR3 bases read: TGTGCCAGCAGTCCTGGGGGTAACTATGCC.

With regard to this clone: Genes and germline come from the mouse. CDR3 bases read: TGTGCTAGCAGTAGATCTGGGGGGGCGGACCAAGAC. It codes for CASSRSGGADQD. In full, the CDR3 is CASSRSGGADQDTQYF. V usage is TRBV17 and J usage is TRBJ2-5, with 10 bases matching TRBD2. The CDR3 end lies 4 residues beyond the end of the read and is filled in from the germline J gene. The CDR3 runs 16 residues. The junction had 3 bases not matched to a gene; V was cut back by 2 bases and J by 1 base. Germline CDR1 MNHDT, CDR2 YYDKIL.

A remark on this clone: The genes are named according to mouse. The sequenced fragment ends 4 residues before the CDR3 boundary, so the rest is inferred from the germline J gene. Within the sample, other DNA sequences also encode this same CDR3. The chain joins TRBV1 to TRBJ2-7, with TRBD1 matching over 8 bases. The germline V gene has CDR1 NSQYPW and CDR2 LRSPGD (reference sequence). V lost 1 base and J lost 2; bases outside the gene matches: 4. The CDR3 is 15 residues long. The CDR3 loop reads CTCSAAGQGPYEQYF. Incomplete CDR3 DNA: TGCACCTGCAGTGCAGCAGGACAGGGTCCCTAT.

A remark on this clone: Mouse germline and gene names are used. Sequencing ends 4 residues short of the CDR3 end; the germline J gene provides the rest. The chain uses TRBV13-3 and TRBJ2-5, with TRBD1 as a possible D gene (6 bases). Per the germline V gene, CDR1 is NNHDY and CDR2 is SYVADS. The CDR3 extends over 11 amino acids. CDR3 DNA, as far as it was read: TGTGCCAGCAAACAGGGTGAC. Translated: CASKQGD. The complete CDR3 protein is CASKQGDTQYF.

In the case of this clone: Any gene name here is a mouse gene name. The read gets to within 4 residues of the CDR3 end, and the germline J gene fills in the rest. V gene TRBV19 combines with J gene TRBJ1-4; tentatively, D is TRBD1 (5 bases). Per germline, CDR1 FNHDT and CDR2 SITEND (reference sequence). The CDR3 spans 15 residues. The DNA read from the CDR3 is TGTGCCAGCAGCTCCGGGACTGGGGGGTCCGAA. Encoded protein: CASSSGTGGSE. The CDR3 in full is CASSSGTGGSERLFF.